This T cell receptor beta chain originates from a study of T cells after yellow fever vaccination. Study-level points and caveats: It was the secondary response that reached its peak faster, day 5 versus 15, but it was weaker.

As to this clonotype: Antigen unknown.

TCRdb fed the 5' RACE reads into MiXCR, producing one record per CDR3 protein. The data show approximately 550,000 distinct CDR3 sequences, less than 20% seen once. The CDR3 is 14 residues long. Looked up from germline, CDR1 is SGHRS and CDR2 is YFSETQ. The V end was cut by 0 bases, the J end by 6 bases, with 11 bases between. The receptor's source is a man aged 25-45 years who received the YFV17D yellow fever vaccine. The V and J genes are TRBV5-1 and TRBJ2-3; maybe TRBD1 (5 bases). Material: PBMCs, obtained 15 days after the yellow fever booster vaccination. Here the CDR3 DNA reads TGCGCCAGCAGCTTGGGTTCAGGGCAGGATACGCAGTATTTT. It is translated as CASSLGSGQDTQYF.